Shown below are 14 T cell receptor beta chains from a single sample sequenced in a study of shared clonotypes between healthy human individuals (dated by TCRdb to the early 2020s). For the CD8 naive samples, CD45RO-negative cells were positively selected for CCR7, yielding a CD45RA+CCR7+ population from which TemRA cells were excluded. Libraries were made using the immunoSEQ multiplex PCR assay. Not all clones reach the TCRdb copy of this immuneACCESS table, which keeps in-frame sequences only. Checked studies attribute under half of the gap to unresolved V genes and leave the rest unexplained. The sample contains millions of clones, about 92% of them found a single time. The ten largest make up about 1.5% of the sample. Material for sequencing was naive CD8+ T cells from PBMCs. The label giving this sample's cell subset or site can be read as: CD45RA+CCR7+. These receptors were taken from a man younger than 35 in good health. Some clones in this sample may be carry-over from other donors' samples.

CDR3 protein: CASRMTGGVRSGYTF. The CDR3, as DNA: TGTGCCAGCAGAATGACAGGGGGCGTACGTTCGGGCTACACCTTC. The chain uses TRBV5-4 and TRBJ1-2, with 10 bases lining up with TRBD1. Germline V gives CDR1 SGHNT, CDR2 YYREEE (reference sequence). The CDR3 is 15 amino acids. V lost 5 bases to trimming and J lost 8 bases; unmatched junction nucleotides: 12.

The chain carries TRBV7-3 and TRBJ2-2; weak D call: TRBD2 (6 bases). The CDR3 length is 13 residues. Trimming removed 4 bases at V and 6 bases at J, with 9 bases between. The V gene's germline CDR1 is SGHTA and CDR2 FQGTGA. The CDR3 protein is CASSSGVPGELFF. The CDR3 region has the DNA TGTGCCAGCAGCTCGGGGGTGCCCGGGGAGCTGTTTTTT.

This sequence joins TRBV27 and TRBJ2-3; 9 nucleotides line up with TRBD2. With 2 bases clipped from V and 0 bases from J, the junction kept 9 bases outside the gene matches. Germline-derived CDR1 and CDR2 are MNHEY and SMNVEV (reference sequence). CDR3 length: 18 amino acids. CDR3 coding DNA: TGTGCCAGCAGTTTAGGGCTAGCGGGAACTACTAGCACAGATACGCAGTATTTT. It codes for CASSLGLAGTTSTDTQYF.

This sequence joins TRBV30 and TRBJ2-7; D is ambiguous. CDR1 and CDR2 from the germline V gene are GTSNPN and SVGIG (reference sequence). The V and J ends lost 0 bases and 6 bases respectively, with 9 bases between them. The CDR3 is made up of 12 amino acids. CDR3 bases: TGTGCCTGGAGTGTTATCGGCTCCGAGCAGTACTTC. This encodes CAWSVIGSEQYF. The full variable domain, its missing parts supplied by reference TRBV30 and TRBJ2-7, is SQTIHQWPATLVQPVGSPLSLECTVEGTSNPNLYWYRQAAGRGLQLLFYSVGIGQISSEVPQNLSASRPQDRQFILSSKKLLLSDSGFYLCAWSVIGSEQYFGPGTRLTVT.

The rearrangement links TRBV19 to TRBJ1-2, with a weak D call TRBD1 (5 bases). CDR1 is LNHDA and CDR2 is SQIVND in the germline V gene (reference sequence). The CDR3 runs 15 residues. The ends were cut back, 5 bases at V and 6 bases at J, with 19 bases in the middle. Here the CDR3 reads CASSSAPGDHNGYTF. Written as DNA, the CDR3 is TGTGCCAGTAGTTCAGCCCCCGGGGACCATAATGGCTACACCTTC.

V usage is TRBV19 and J usage is TRBJ2-1, with D tentatively TRBD2 (6 bases). CDR1 and CDR2 from the germline V gene are LNHDA and SQIVND (reference sequence). This CDR3 is 15 amino acids long. Between the trimmed V and J ends, which lost 3 bases and 6 bases, there was a span of 15 bases. CDR3 region: CASSIIAGSVNEQFF. CDR3 coding DNA: TGTGCCAGTAGTATTATCGCGGGGAGTGTCAATGAGCAGTTCTTC.

This clone has a handful of counts. The chain joins TRBV27 to TRBJ1-1, with unresolved D. The CDR3 runs to 11 residues. CDR1 MNHEY and CDR2 SMNVEV come from the germline V gene (reference sequence). V shed 5 bases and J shed 5 bases, with 6 bases lying between them. CDR3 DNA: TGTGCCAGCAGTACCGGGACTGAAGCTTTCTTT. Residues: CASSTGTEAFF.

The V call is TRBV19, the J call TRBJ1-3; no reliable D call. The CDR3 spans 14 residues. The ends were cut back, 0 bases at V and 4 bases at J, with 7 bases in the middle. CDR1 and CDR2 from the germline V gene are LNHDA and SQIVND (reference sequence). CDR3 residues: CASSIDGEGNTIYF. The CDR3 DNA reads TGTGCCAGTAGTATAGATGGAGAAGGAAACACCATATATTTT.

J is TRBJ2-1 and V is TRBV6-4; TRBD2 is a possible D gene (5 bases). This CDR3 region has 15 residues. Germline V gene sequence: CDR1 MRHNA, CDR2 SNTAGT. Trimming took 5 bases from V and 10 from J, leaving 21 bases between them. The CDR3 protein is CASSIFRGTTLEQFF. CDR3 coding DNA: TGTGCCAGCAGTATATTTCGGGGAACTACACTGGAGCAGTTCTTC.

The chain uses TRBV7-9 and TRBJ2-7; possibly TRBD2 for D (5 bases). CDR1 SEHNR and CDR2 FQNEAQ come from the germline V gene (reference sequence). The CDR3 sequence is 14 residues long. The V end was cut by 6 bases, the J end by 3 bases, with 15 bases between. The CDR3, as DNA: TGTGCCAGCAGTCCTAGCTCCCACAACTACGAGCAGTACTTC. It specifies CASSPSSHNYEQYF.

J is TRBJ1-1 and V is TRBV5-1, with D possibly being TRBD1 (6 bases). CDR3 length: 14 residues. V dropped 4 bases and J dropped 4 bases, with 14 bases sitting between them. Germline CDR1 reads SGHRS; CDR2 reads YFSETQ. This chain's CDR3 is CASSPAFRGTEAFF. CDR3 nucleotides: TGCGCCAGCAGCCCGGCGTTCAGGGGCACTGAAGCTTTCTTT.

J is TRBJ2-7 and V is TRBV7-2; no clear D. With 1 base removed from V and 5 bases from J, the gap between germline ends came to 9 bases. The CDR3 runs 13 residues. Germline CDR1 is SGHTA and CDR2 is FQGNSA. CDR3: CASSLVSTNEQYF. Written as DNA, the CDR3 is TGTGCCAGCAGCTTAGTAAGTACCAACGAGCAGTACTTC.

As concerns this clone: Other DNA sequences from this sample encode an identical CDR3 as well. The chain combines TRBV28 with TRBJ1-1; D is ambiguous. The V gene's germline CDR1 is MDHEN and CDR2 SYDVKM. Trimming removed 5 bases from V and 1 base from J, with 8 bases in between. The CDR3 totals 13 residues. The CDR3 DNA reads as TGTGCCAGCAGTCTAGGGAAGAACACTGAAGCTTTCTTT. Translated, it gives CASSLGKNTEAFF.

The chain combines TRBV7-8 with TRBJ1-5; D is unclear. V was shortened by 1 base and J by 0 bases, with 10 bases between the two germline ends. The V gene's germline CDR1 is SGHVS and CDR2 FQNEAQ. The CDR3 consists of 16 residues. The CDR3 bases are TGTGCCAGCAGCTTAGACAGCGACGATAGCAATCAGCCCCAGCATTTT. It codes for CASSLDSDDSNQPQHF.